This T cell receptor beta chain stems from a study of T cell repertoires and HLA-DP antigens (dated by TCRdb to 2016 to 2018). A note on the overall study: Using HeLa cells transduced to present allogeneic HLA-DP, the study set up an in vitro model of CD4+ T cell alloreactivity. One alloantigen differed from self by one peptide-binding groove amino acid, whereas the other differed by ten, modelling structurally similar versus dissimilar alloantigens. Average DNA input was roughly 220 ng for sorted CD137+CD4+ samples, compared with approximately 1,200 ng for pre-culture CD4+ samples. The three donors, two male and one female, ranged from the 18-to-29 to the 60-to-69 age band. The paper's findings and limits, for the study overall: Limitations included only a few donors, a non-physiological HeLa antigen-presenting system, and the use of total CD4+ responder cells. Clonality of sorted CD137+ cells was similar against both alloantigens (approximately 0.4) and much higher than in pre-culture samples (about 0.037). Naive and memory CD4+ repertoires were not analysed separately. An average cumulative frequency of roughly 35% against one allele and about 46% against the other was found for clones undetected before culture.

As concerns this clone: What this receptor recognizes is not known. No much larger clone exists at a distance of one base, and base qualities are not known.

The CDR3 measures 14 amino acids from cysteine to phenylalanine. The sequence is cut down to CDR3 DNA, 42 bases in frame from base 1. From a lookup of the germline V gene, CDR1 and CDR2 are SGHRS and YFSETQ. V ends up 0 bases short and J 5 bases short, with an unmatched junction base count of 2. Untouched CD4+ T cells were isolated from Ficoll-separated PBMC through negative selection with magnetic beads, and an average purity of roughly 98% was reached. Untouched CD4+ T cells were isolated from Ficoll-separated PBMC with magnetic beads, reaching 95% to 98% purity with negligible CD8+ contamination. Donors were a few healthy blood donors whose buffy coats supplied peripheral blood mononuclear cells. Each of the three donors was CMV seronegative. The DNeasy Blood & Tissue Kit was used for extraction of genomic DNA. TCRB sequencing was performed on genomic DNA from sorted CD137+CD4+ cells and pre-culture CD4+ baseline samples from each subject.

TCRB CDR3 regions were amplified with the immunoSEQ multiplex PCR using forward primers for 54 TRBV segments and reverse primers for 13 TRBJ segments. Deep resolution, with a target of 200,000 T cell genomes, was applied to the sequencing of pre-culture CD4+ samples. Amplicons were sequenced on an Illumina HiSeq System, producing 87 bp reads covering the CDR3. As for the original processing: Correction for PCR and sequencing errors was applied to reads, and CDR3 regions were defined through alignment to IMGT reference sequences. Synthetic template pools were used to estimate counts of templates and unique rearrangements. Clonality was computed by subtracting Pielou's evenness from 1. The Daley-Smith estimator was used to estimate richness. Repertoire overlap was measured with Morisita's index. Clones present in cultured samples but not detected in the pre-culture repertoire of the same donor were defined as low-abundance clones. TCRdb's version of the immuneACCESS table is confined to in-frame rearrangements and falls short of the full clone set. An unresolved V gene accounts for under half of the shortfall where checked; the remainder is of unknown origin. For V, J and clone size, that table is used; D and trimming come from the DNA. The sample has over 100,000 clones on record, 80% to 95% of them singletons. The top ten clonotypes cover around 0.25% of the sample.

The receptor was isolated from a young woman in good health and CMV-seronegative. Sequencing was done on a sample of CD4+ T cells from PBMCs. This sequence uses TRBV5-1 and TRBJ2-3; the junction holds 8 bases that match TRBD1. CDR3 protein: CASSLADRGDTQYF. The sequenced DNA is TGCGCCAGCAGCTTGGCCGACAGGGGAGATACGCAGTATTTT.